A single T cell receptor (beta chain) is shown here with its context. Its target is not known. TCRdb's copy holds only in-frame clones and misses some; the assay was immunoSEQ multiplex PCR. This sample has about 100,000 clones; approximately 92% occur once, and the top ten carry around 2.7%. CDR1 and CDR2 (germline): LNHDA, SQIVND (reference sequence). V lost 7 bases and J lost 3, with 18 bases in between. This CDR3 comprises 15 residues. The sample originates from a study of siplizumab effects on memory and regulatory T cells. Overall study findings and caveats: Roughly 75-96% of proliferating CD4+ or CD8+ clones defied assignment to a naive or memory phenotype. Naive T cells, seemingly more diverse than memory cells, seemed major alloresponse contributors.

This receptor was taken from a human donor in good health. Some clones in this sample may be carry-over from other donors' samples. The sequenced sample was CD4+ T cells sorted from blood. The V and J genes are TRBV19 and TRBJ1-2; D may be TRBD1 (5 bases). The CDR3 sequence: CASTTVAGRDYGYTF. DNA of the CDR3: TGTGCCAGTACGACCGTCGCAGGGCGCGACTATGGCTACACCTTC.